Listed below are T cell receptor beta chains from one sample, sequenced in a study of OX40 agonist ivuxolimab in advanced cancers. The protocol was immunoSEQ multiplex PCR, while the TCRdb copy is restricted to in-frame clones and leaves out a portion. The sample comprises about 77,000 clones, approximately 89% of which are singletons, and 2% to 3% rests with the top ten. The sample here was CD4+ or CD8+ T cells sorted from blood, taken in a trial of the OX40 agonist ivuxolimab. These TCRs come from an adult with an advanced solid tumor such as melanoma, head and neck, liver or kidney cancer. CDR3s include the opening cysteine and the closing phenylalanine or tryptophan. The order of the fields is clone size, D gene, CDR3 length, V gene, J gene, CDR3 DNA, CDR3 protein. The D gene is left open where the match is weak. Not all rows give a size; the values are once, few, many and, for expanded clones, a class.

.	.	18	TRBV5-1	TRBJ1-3	TGCGCCAGCAGCTTGACCCAGGGAGCGGGGTACTCTGGAAACACCATATATTTT	CASSLTQGAGYSGNTIYF
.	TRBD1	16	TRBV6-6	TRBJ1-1	TGTGCCAGCAGTCCAGGGACAGGGCTTATGAACACTGAAGCTTTCTTT	CASSPGTGLMNTEAFF
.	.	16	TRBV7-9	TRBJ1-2	TGTGCCAGCGGCCCCCCTGTGGACGGACAGAACTATGGCTACACCTTC	CASGPPVDGQNYGYTF
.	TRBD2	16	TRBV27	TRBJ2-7	TGTGCCAGCAGCAGAACTAGCGGGAGCGGGTCCTACGAGCAGTACTTC	CASSRTSGSGSYEQYF
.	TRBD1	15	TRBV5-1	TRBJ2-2	TGCGCCAGCAGCGCAGGACAGGGCGACACCGGGGAGCTGTTTTTT	CASSAGQGDTGELFF
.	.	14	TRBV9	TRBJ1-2	TGTGCCAGCAGCGTAGAATCGGGGAGCTATGGCTACACCTTC	CASSVESGSYGYTF
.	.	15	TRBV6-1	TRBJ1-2	TGTGCCAGCAGTGTGGAGGGCTCTAAGCTCGGTGGCTACACCTTC	CASSVEGSKLGGYTF
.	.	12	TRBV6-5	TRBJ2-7	TGTGCCAGCAGTTACAAGGGATACGAGCAGTACTTC	CASSYKGYEQYF
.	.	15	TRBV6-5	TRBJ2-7	TGTGCCAGCAGTCGTTTTGGGACGGGGTCCTACGAGCAGTACTTC	CASSRFGTGSYEQYF
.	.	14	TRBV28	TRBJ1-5	TGTGCCAGCAGTCCCGGAGATGGCAATCAGCCCCAGCATTTT	CASSPGDGNQPQHF
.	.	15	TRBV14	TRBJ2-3	TGTGCCAGCAGCCAACTGGGCAAAGCCACAGATACGCAGTATTTT	CASSQLGKATDTQYF
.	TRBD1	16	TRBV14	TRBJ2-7	TGTGCCAGCAGCCAAGTCGTGGGACAGGGGTGGTACGAGCAGTACTTC	CASSQVVGQGWYEQYF
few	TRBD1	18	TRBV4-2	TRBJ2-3	TGTGCCAGCAGCCAAGATTGGGGACAGGGGGGGATAATAGATACGCAGTATTTT	CASSQDWGQGGIIDTQYF
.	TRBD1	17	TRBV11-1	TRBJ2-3	TGTGCCAGCAGCCTTAGGACAGGCGATTTTAGCACAGATACGCAGTATTTT	CASSLRTGDFSTDTQYF
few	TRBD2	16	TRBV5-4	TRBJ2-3	TGTGCCAGCAGCTCCCAACTAGCGGGGGGGCCAGATACGCAGTATTTT	CASSSQLAGGPDTQYF
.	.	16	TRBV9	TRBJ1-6	TGTGCCAGCAGCCCGGGACCGTCGCACTATAATTCACCCCTCCACTTT	CASSPGPSHYNSPLHF
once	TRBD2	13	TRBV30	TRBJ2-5	TGTGCCTGGAGGACCGGGGGGGCGAAGACCCAGTACTTC	CAWRTGGAKTQYF
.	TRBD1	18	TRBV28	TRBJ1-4	TGTGCCAGCAGTTCATGGACAGGGGGCCCTCCGGAACGCGAAAAACTGTTTTTT	CASSSWTGGPPEREKLFF
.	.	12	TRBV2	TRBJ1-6	TGTGCCAGCGGGCGGCGCGGTTCACCCCTCCACTTT	CASGRRGSPLHF
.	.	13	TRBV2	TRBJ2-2	TGTGCCAGCAGCGCGACAGCCACCGGGGAGCTGTTTTTT	CASSATATGELFF